The T cell receptor (beta chain) under discussion was sequenced for a study of CD8+ T cells in alopecia areata. The sample holds a few counts of this clone. Sorting separated CD4+ and CD8+ T cells out of PBMCs. Germline assignment: CDR1 SEHNR and CDR2 FQNEAQ (reference sequence). V was cut by 4 bases and J by 0 bases, with 18 bases left in between. The CDR3 has 17 amino acids. Investigators isolated RNA and reverse transcribed it into cDNA to act as the sequencing template. The method was immunoSEQ multiplex PCR; TCRdb's version includes in-frame clones alone and lacks a portion of them. The repertoire holds some 22,000 clones, around 53% seen once, with around 30% in the top ten.

Sequenced material: NKG2D-high CD8+ T cells sorted from blood. This TCR was sampled from a human donor with alopecia areata. This sequence joins TRBV7-9 and TRBJ1-2; possibly TRBD1 for D (5 bases). CDR3 sequence reads: CASSSPGLPTANYGYTF. The CDR3 DNA reads as TGTGCCAGCAGCTCCCCGGGACTTCCCACGGCTAACTATGGCTACACCTTC.